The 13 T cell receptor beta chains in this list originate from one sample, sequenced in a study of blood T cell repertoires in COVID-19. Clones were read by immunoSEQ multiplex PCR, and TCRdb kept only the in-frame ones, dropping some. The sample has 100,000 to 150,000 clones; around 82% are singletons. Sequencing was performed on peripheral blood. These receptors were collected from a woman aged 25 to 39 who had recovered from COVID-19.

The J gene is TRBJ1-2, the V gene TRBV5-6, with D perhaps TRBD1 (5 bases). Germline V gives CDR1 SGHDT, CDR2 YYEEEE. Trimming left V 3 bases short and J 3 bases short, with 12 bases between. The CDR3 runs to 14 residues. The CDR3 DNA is TGTGCCAGCAGCTCCCTAGAAGGGGACTATGGCTACACCTTC. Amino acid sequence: CASSSLEGDYGYTF.

In DNA, the CDR3 is TGTGCCAGCAGCAGGGACAGGGGGGCTAATGAAAAACTGTTTTTT. Its translation is CASSRDRGANEKLFF. V is TRBV7-6 and J is TRBJ1-4; the match to TRBD1 covers 11 bases. There are 15 residues in the CDR3. Trimming cost V 5 bases and J 3 bases; bases outside gene matches: 2. Germline loops: CDR1 SGHVS, CDR2 FNYEAQ.

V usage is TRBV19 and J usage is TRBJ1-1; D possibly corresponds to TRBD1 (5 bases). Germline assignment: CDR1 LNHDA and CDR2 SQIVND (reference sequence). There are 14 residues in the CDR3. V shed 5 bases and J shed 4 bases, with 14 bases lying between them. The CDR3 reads CASSRPGRGTEAFF. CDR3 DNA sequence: TGTGCCAGTAGTCGCCCGGGGAGGGGCACTGAAGCTTTCTTT.

The CDR3 sequence is CASSSGTGYNQPQHF. The CDR3, as DNA: TGTGCCAGCAGCTCCGGGACAGGGTATAATCAGCCCCAGCATTTT. This chain uses TRBV11-2 with TRBJ1-5, with 9 nucleotides matching TRBD1. Germline V gives CDR1 SGHAT, CDR2 FQNNGV. The ends lost 4 bases at V and 4 bases at J; junction bases unmatched: 5. The CDR3 spans 15 residues. The full variable domain, in which reference TRBV11-2 and TRBJ1-5 provide the parts outside the CDR3, is EAGVAQSPRYKIIEKRQSVAFWCNPISGHATLYWYQQILGQGPKLLIQFQNNGVVDDSQLPKDRFSAERLKGVDSTLKIQPAKLEDSAVYLCASSSGTGYNQPQHFGDGTRLSIL.

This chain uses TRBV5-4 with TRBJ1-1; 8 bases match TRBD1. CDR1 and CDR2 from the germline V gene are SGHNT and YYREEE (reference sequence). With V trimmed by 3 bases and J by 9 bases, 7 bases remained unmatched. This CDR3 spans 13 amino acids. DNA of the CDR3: TGTGCCAGCAGCTCCAGGACAGGGCTACAAGCTTTCTTT. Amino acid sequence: CASSSRTGLQAFF.

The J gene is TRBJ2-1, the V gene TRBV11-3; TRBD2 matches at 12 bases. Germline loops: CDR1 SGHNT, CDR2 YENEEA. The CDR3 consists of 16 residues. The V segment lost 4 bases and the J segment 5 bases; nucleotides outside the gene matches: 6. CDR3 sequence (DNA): TGTGCCAGCAGCTCCGGGGGACTAGCGGGCGACAATGAGCAGTTCTTC. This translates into CASSSGGLAGDNEQFF. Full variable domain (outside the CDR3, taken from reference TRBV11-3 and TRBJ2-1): EAGVVQSPRYKIIEKKQPVAFWCNPISGHNTLYWYLQNLGQGPELLIRYENEEAVDDSQLPKDRFSAERLKGVDSTLKIQPAELGDSAVYLCASSSGGLAGDNEQFFGPGTRLTVL.

The CDR3 DNA follows: TGTGCCAGCAGCACCCCGGACAGGGCGTCAATGACCCAGTACTTC. Its protein is CASSTPDRASMTQYF. The genes are TRBV7-9 and TRBJ2-5, with TRBD1 matching over 8 bases. This CDR3 has 15 amino acids. V lost 5 bases and J lost 7; bases outside the gene matches: 12. Germline V gives CDR1 SEHNR, CDR2 FQNEAQ (reference sequence).

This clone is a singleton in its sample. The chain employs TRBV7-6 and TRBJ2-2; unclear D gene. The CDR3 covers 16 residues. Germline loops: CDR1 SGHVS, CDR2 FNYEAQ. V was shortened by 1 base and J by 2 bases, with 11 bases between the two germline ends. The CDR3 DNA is TGTGCCAGCAGCTTAGGCCCTCGGGTTAACACCGGGGAGCTGTTTTTT. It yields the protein CASSLGPRVNTGELFF.

In DNA, the CDR3 is TGTGCCAGCAGTTCCCCCGGGTTAAACACTGAAGCTTTCTTT. Its translation is CASSSPGLNTEAFF. The rearrangement joins TRBV27 to TRBJ1-1; D gene uncertain. The CDR3 has 14 residues. Trimming cost V 4 bases and J 2 bases, with 11 bases left between them. Germline assignment: CDR1 MNHEY and CDR2 SMNVEV (reference sequence).

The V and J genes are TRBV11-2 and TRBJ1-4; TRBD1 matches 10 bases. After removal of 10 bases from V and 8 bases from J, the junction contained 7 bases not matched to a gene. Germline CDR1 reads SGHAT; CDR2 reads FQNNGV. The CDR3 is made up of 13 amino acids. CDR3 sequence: CATMGTGAEKLFF. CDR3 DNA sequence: TGTGCCACCATGGGGACAGGGGCCGAAAAACTGTTTTTT.

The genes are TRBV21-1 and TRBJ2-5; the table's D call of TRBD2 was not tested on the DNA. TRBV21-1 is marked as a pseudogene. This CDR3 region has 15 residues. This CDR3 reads CASSKGGTRPETQYF. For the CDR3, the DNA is TGTGCCAGCAGCAAAGGCGGGACGAGGCCCGAGACCCAGTACTTC.

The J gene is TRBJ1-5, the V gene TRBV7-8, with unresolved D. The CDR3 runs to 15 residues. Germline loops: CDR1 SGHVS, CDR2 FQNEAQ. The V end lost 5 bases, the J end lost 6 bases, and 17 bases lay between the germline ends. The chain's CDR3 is CASSQKGMGGQPQHF. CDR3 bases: TGTGCCAGCAGCCAAAAAGGGATGGGAGGTCAGCCCCAGCATTTT. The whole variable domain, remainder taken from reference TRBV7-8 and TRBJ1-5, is GAGVSQSPRYKVAKRGQDVALRCDPISGHVSLFWYQQALGQGPEFLTYFQNEAQLDKSGLPSDRFFAERPEGSVSTLKIQRTQQEDSAVYLCASSQKGMGGQPQHFGDGTRLSIL.

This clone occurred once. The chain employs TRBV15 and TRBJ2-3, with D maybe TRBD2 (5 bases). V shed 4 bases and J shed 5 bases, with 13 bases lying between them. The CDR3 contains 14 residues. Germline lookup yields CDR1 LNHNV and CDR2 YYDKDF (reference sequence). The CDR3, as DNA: TGTGCCACCAGCAACGAGGGAGCGGTAGATACGCAGTATTTT. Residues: CATSNEGAVDTQYF.